The 2 T cell receptor beta chains below come from one sample, sequenced in a study of blood T cell repertoires in COVID-19 (dated by TCRdb to 2020 to 2021). Library construction relied on the immunoSEQ multiplex PCR assay. TCRdb took this table from immuneACCESS and kept in-frame rearrangements with V and J called. Such tables lack part of the clones; where checked against another copy, unresolved V genes explain under half of the gap, and the rest is unexplained. The sample table records 250,000 or so clones; 70% to 90% of these occur just once. Of the sample, about 1.5% falls within the top ten clones. Sequenced input: PBMCs or T cells enriched from blood (not recorded which). These receptors were obtained from a woman between 50 and 59 years old who had recovered from COVID-19.

This rearrangement joins TRBV5-1 to TRBJ2-1; tentative D call: TRBD2 (6 bases). The CDR3 spans 14 residues. Between the trimmed V and J ends, which lost 2 bases and 5 bases, there was a span of 11 bases. Germline-derived CDR1 and CDR2 are SGHRS and YFSETQ. CDR3 nucleotides: TGCGCCAGCAGCTTCTTGGGGGGAAACAATGAGCAGTTCTTC. Translating it yields CASSFLGGNNEQFF. Drawing the rest from reference TRBV5-1 and TRBJ2-1, the complete variable domain is KAGVTQTPRYLIKTRGQQVTLSCSPISGHRSVSWYQQTPGQGLQFLFEYFSETQRNKGNFPGRFSGRQFSNSRSEMNVSTLELGDSALYLCASSFLGGNNEQFFGPGTRLTVL.

Turning to this clone: This sample also contains other DNA sequences that code for the same CDR3. This chain connects TRBV30 to TRBJ2-7, with 9 bases lining up with TRBD1. V lost 0 bases to trimming and J lost 3 bases; unmatched junction nucleotides: 3. The CDR3 totals 14 residues. Germline lookup yields CDR1 GTSNPN and CDR2 SVGIG (reference sequence). For the CDR3, the DNA is TGTGCCTGGAGTGTAGGGACAGGGAGCTACGAGCAGTACTTC. Translated: CAWSVGTGSYEQYF.